Included here is one T cell receptor beta chain sequence, with context. The antigen is undetermined. Germline assignment: CDR1 LNHNV and CDR2 YYDKDF (reference sequence). The germline V and J ends were trimmed by 1 base and 5 bases, with 12 bases remaining between them. The CDR3 totals 15 residues. The entry originates in a study of CD8+ T cells in alopecia areata. General study findings and limits: In patients, TCRs were shared less clearly than in mice, and HLA may possibly be involved.

Sequencing used cDNA as its template, made by extracting RNA and reverse transcribing it. Clones were read by immunoSEQ multiplex PCR, and TCRdb kept only the in-frame ones, dropping some. The table shows about 97,000 clones, with roughly 56% occurring only once. Stated treatment: oral pan-JAK inhibitor, 5-10 mg twice daily. This sequence joins TRBV15 and TRBJ2-4; D is ambiguous. This sample comprised CD8+ T cells sorted from blood, obtained between weeks 55 and 70, from a patient treated with tofacitinib. The sequence came from a human donor with alopecia areata. CDR3 region: CATSRGPSGENIQYF. For the CDR3, the DNA is TGTGCCACCAGCAGAGGGCCTTCGGGCGAAAACATTCAGTACTTC.